This entry lists 20 T cell receptor beta chains sequenced from one sample in a study of OX40 agonist ivuxolimab in advanced cancers. Sequencing used immunoSEQ multiplex PCR; TCRdb keeps in-frame clones, though not all of them. The sample lists about 84,000 clones, roughly nine tenths seen once, with 0.19% in the top ten. The source material was CD4+ or CD8+ T cells sorted from blood, sampled in a trial of the OX40 agonist ivuxolimab. The receptors were gathered from an adult with an advanced solid tumor such as melanoma, head and neck, liver or kidney cancer.

The rearrangement joins TRBV19 to TRBJ2-2; possible D gene TRBD1, 6 bases. V lost 1 base to trimming and J lost 7 bases, with 16 bases between them. The CDR3 is 16 amino acids. Per the germline V gene, CDR1 is LNHDA and CDR2 is SQIVND (reference sequence). The CDR3 protein is CASSIAARTGNGELFF. CDR3 DNA sequence: TGTGCCAGTAGTATAGCCGCCCGAACAGGGAACGGGGAGCTGTTTTTT.

The gene calls are TRBV19 and TRBJ2-2, with TRBD1 identical over 7 bases. The CDR3 is 16 residues long. V lost 3 bases to trimming and J lost 0 bases; unmatched junction nucleotides: 4. CDR1 and CDR2 (germline): LNHDA, SQIVND (reference sequence). The DNA of the CDR3 is TGTGCCAGTAGTATCTCCGGGACAGCGAACACCGGGGAGCTGTTTTTT. Amino acids: CASSISGTANTGELFF.

The J gene is TRBJ1-4, the V gene TRBV5-1, with D possibly matching TRBD1 (5 bases). The germline gives CDR1 SGHRS, CDR2 YFSETQ. The CDR3 covers 14 residues. V lost 0 bases and J 7 bases, leaving 10 bases between the germline ends. The CDR3 coding sequence is TGCGCCAGCAGCTTGGGGCCGGGGGGTGAAAAACTGTTTTTT. It specifies CASSLGPGGEKLFF.

This chain links TRBV18 with TRBJ2-3; D is undetermined. The CDR3 extends over 16 amino acids. Germline CDR1 and CDR2: KGHSH and LQKENI. V shed 0 bases and J shed 3 bases, with 13 bases lying between them. The CDR3: CASSPPVVLGTDTQYF. The DNA of the CDR3 is TGTGCCAGCTCACCACCGGTGGTTCTAGGTACAGATACGCAGTATTTT.

This chain uses TRBV2 with TRBJ2-2; no firm D call. The germline gives CDR1 SNHLY, CDR2 FYNNEI. This CDR3 is built from 14 residues. V was cut by 3 bases and J by 7 bases, with 12 bases left in between. The CDR3 nucleotides are TGTGCCAGCAGTGAGCCCACCCCTCTCGGGGAGCTGTTTTTT. Translation: CASSEPTPLGELFF.

The chain uses TRBV5-1 and TRBJ1-4; 12 nucleotides align to TRBD1. V shed 4 bases, J shed 8 bases, and the junction held 9 bases outside the gene matches. Germline CDR1 is SGHRS and CDR2 is YFSETQ. The CDR3 runs to 16 residues. The CDR3 region is CASSGTGGLGGEKLFF. The CDR3 bases are TGCGCCAGCAGCGGGACAGGGGGCTTAGGTGGGGAAAAACTGTTTTTT.

V is TRBV5-4 and J is TRBJ2-5; the D is unclear. This CDR3 is built from 14 residues. V dropped 0 bases and J dropped 4 bases, with 10 bases sitting between them. The germline gives CDR1 SGHNT, CDR2 YYREEE (reference sequence). The CDR3, as DNA: TGTGCCAGCAGCTTGGAAGCTAGTTCAGAGACCCAGTACTTC. This codes for CASSLEASSETQYF.

The J gene is TRBJ1-5, the V gene TRBV7-2; TRBD1 is a possible D gene (5 bases). The CDR3 extends over 13 amino acids. Deletions cut 3 bases from V and 5 bases from J, with 8 bases between. Germline-derived CDR1 and CDR2 are SGHTA and FQGNSA. Written as DNA, the CDR3 is TGTGCCAGCAGCTTCTCCAGGGATCAGCCCCAGCATTTT. Amino acids: CASSFSRDQPQHF.

The rearrangement links TRBV14 to TRBJ2-1; possible D gene TRBD2, 5 bases. Trimming cost V 3 bases and J 5 bases, with 14 bases left between them. Germline V gene data show CDR1 as SGHDN and CDR2 as FVKESK. The CDR3 consists of 15 residues. The CDR3 reads CASSQLLDWDNEQFF. CDR3 DNA sequence: TGTGCCAGCAGCCAGCTACTAGATTGGGACAATGAGCAGTTCTTC. The whole variable domain, remainder taken from reference TRBV14 and TRBJ2-1, is EAGVTQFPSHSVIEKGQTVTLRCDPISGHDNLYWYRRVMGKEIKFLLHFVKESKQDESGMPNNRFLAERTGGTYSTLKVQPAELEDSGVYFCASSQLLDWDNEQFFGPGTRLTVL.

The V and J genes are TRBV6-5 and TRBJ1-4; a possible D gene is TRBD1 (5 bases). Looked up from germline, CDR1 is MNHEY and CDR2 is SVGAGI. Trimming shortened V by 2 bases and J by 0 bases, and 10 bases separated the two germline ends. This CDR3 comprises 16 residues. The CDR3 DNA reads TGTGCCAGCAGTTACCGAGACAGCGCAACTAATGAAAAACTGTTTTTT. Protein: CASSYRDSATNEKLFF.

The chain joins TRBV6-5 to TRBJ1-1; no reliable D call. The CDR3 spans 12 residues. CDR1 is MNHEY, CDR2 SVGAGI, per germline. V was pared by 5 bases and J by 2 bases, with 6 bases between. CDR3 coding DNA: TGTGCCAGCAGTGGACTTAACACTGAAGCTTTCTTT. Amino acid sequence: CASSGLNTEAFF.

This chain links TRBV28 with TRBJ2-4; TRBD1 matches 7 bases. CDR1 is MDHEN and CDR2 is SYDVKM in the germline V gene. The V and J ends lost 5 bases and 0 bases, in that order; junction bases with no gene match: 10. This CDR3 region has 17 residues. The CDR3 spells CASSRTGTLVAKNIQYF. The CDR3 DNA reads TGTGCCAGCAGTCGGACAGGAACTCTCGTAGCCAAAAACATTCAGTACTTC. Full variable domain (rest looked up from reference TRBV28 and TRBJ2-4): DVKVTQSSRYLVKRTGEKVFLECVQDMDHENMFWYRQDPGLGLRLIYFSYDVKMKEKGDIPEGYSVSREKKERFSLILESASTNQTSMYLCASSRTGTLVAKNIQYFGAGTRLSVL.

CDR3 sequence (DNA): TGTGCCAGCAGCGTAGGGCGGGGGTTGAATGAGCAGTTCTTC. Protein: CASSVGRGLNEQFF. The rearrangement links TRBV9 to TRBJ2-1; 7 bases line up with TRBD2. The CDR3 is 14 amino acids. Germline V gene lookup returns CDR1 SGDLS and CDR2 YYNGEE. Germline trimming cut 0 bases from V and 7 bases from J; bases unmatched to any gene: 4.

The chain uses TRBV19 and TRBJ1-5; D is perhaps TRBD1 (5 bases). Germline V gene sequence: CDR1 LNHDA, CDR2 SQIVND (reference sequence). CDR3 length: 18 residues. Deletions cut 5 bases from V and 0 bases from J, with 20 bases between. The chain's CDR3 is CASSDRKAVGLSNQPQHF. The CDR3 nucleotides read TGTGCCAGTAGTGATCGGAAGGCAGTGGGGCTTAGCAATCAGCCCCAGCATTTT. Filled out from reference TRBV19 and TRBJ1-5, the complete variable domain reads DGGITQSPKYLFRKEGQNVTLSCEQNLNHDAMYWYRQDPGQGLRLIYYSQIVNDFQKGDIAEGYSVSREKKESFPLTVTSAQKNPTAFYLCASSDRKAVGLSNQPQHFGDGTRLSIL.

This rearrangement joins TRBV2 to TRBJ2-5; D possibly uses TRBD1 or TRBD2 (6 bases each). The V gene's germline CDR1 is SNHLY and CDR2 FYNNEI. Deletions cut 7 bases from V and 1 base from J, with 13 bases between. This CDR3 has 14 amino acids. This CDR3 reads CASNKGGTQETQYF. The CDR3 DNA reads as TGTGCCAGCAATAAGGGGGGCACCCAAGAGACCCAGTACTTC.

The CDR3 bases are TGTGCCAGCAGTTTTAGGTCGGGCGAGCAGTACTTC. It yields the protein CASSFRSGEQYF. The chain carries TRBV28 and TRBJ2-7, with D uncertain. The CDR3 loop spans 12 amino acids. Germline CDR1 reads MDHEN; CDR2 reads SYDVKM. The V and J ends lost 3 bases and 6 bases respectively, with 9 bases between them.

The rearrangement joins TRBV4-1 to TRBJ1-2; D call uncertain. Germline CDR1 reads MGHRA; CDR2 reads YSYEKL. The CDR3 covers 13 residues. Trimming removed 2 bases at V and 3 bases at J, with 7 bases between. This CDR3 reads CASSQSADYGYTF. For the CDR3, the DNA is TGCGCCAGCAGCCAATCAGCGGACTATGGCTACACCTTC.

This clone was observed a single time. The CDR3 DNA reads as TGCAGCGTTGGGACAGGCAATCAGCCCCAGCATTTT. Amino acid sequence: CSVGTGNQPQHF. This chain joins TRBV29-1 and TRBJ1-5; weak D call: TRBD1 (6 bases). The germline V and J ends were trimmed by 4 bases and 2 bases, with 6 bases remaining between them. Germline V CDR1 and CDR2: SQVTM, ANQGSEA. The CDR3 covers 12 residues.

The chain combines TRBV11-2 with TRBJ2-1; 15 bases map to TRBD2. The ends lost 5 bases at V and 0 bases at J; junction bases unmatched: 8. In germline, CDR1 is SGHAT, CDR2 FQNNGV. The CDR3 length is 19 residues. The CDR3 sequence: CASSPGLAGGASSYNEQFF. The CDR3 DNA sequence: TGTGCCAGCAGCCCAGGACTAGCGGGAGGGGCAAGCTCCTACAATGAGCAGTTCTTC.

The chain combines TRBV28 with TRBJ1-2; no definite D call. Germline-derived CDR1 and CDR2 are MDHEN and SYDVKM. Trimming removed 1 base at V and 4 bases at J, with 7 bases between. There are 13 residues in the CDR3. This CDR3 is CASSLSRPYGYTF. The CDR3 DNA reads TGTGCCAGCAGTTTATCCCGACCCTATGGCTACACCTTC.